This T cell receptor (beta chain) was recovered during a study of neurological immune-mediated disorders. The study, taken as a whole, reports: No sharing of CDR3 amino acid sequences was observed among expanded clones across subjects, suggesting private repertoires in all groups.

With 10-nucleotide random UMIs included, cDNA was synthesized by 5'RACE. In every sequencing run, more than 190 million TCR-beta sequences were generated from 15-18 subjects. TCRdb independently ran MiXCR on the 5' RACE reads; one entry per CDR3 protein. Among about 53,000 distinct CDR3 sequences listed, 7% to 10% were seen once. Time point given: longitudinal time-point 3. For the unsorted libraries, 2 million PBMCs stored at -80 C served as input. This clonotype came up many times. Its antigen is not identified. The sequence came from a woman aged 40 to 50 in good health. Sequencing used PBMCs.

In DNA, the CDR3 is TGTGCCAGCAGTGTTGGTTACGGGAACACTGAAGCTTTCTTT. This translates into CASSVGYGNTEAFF. V is TRBV6-5 and J is TRBJ1-1; D not resolved. V was clipped by 5 bases and J by 1 base, with 11 bases between them. Germline V gene lookup returns CDR1 MNHEY and CDR2 SVGAGI. CDR3 length: 14 amino acids.